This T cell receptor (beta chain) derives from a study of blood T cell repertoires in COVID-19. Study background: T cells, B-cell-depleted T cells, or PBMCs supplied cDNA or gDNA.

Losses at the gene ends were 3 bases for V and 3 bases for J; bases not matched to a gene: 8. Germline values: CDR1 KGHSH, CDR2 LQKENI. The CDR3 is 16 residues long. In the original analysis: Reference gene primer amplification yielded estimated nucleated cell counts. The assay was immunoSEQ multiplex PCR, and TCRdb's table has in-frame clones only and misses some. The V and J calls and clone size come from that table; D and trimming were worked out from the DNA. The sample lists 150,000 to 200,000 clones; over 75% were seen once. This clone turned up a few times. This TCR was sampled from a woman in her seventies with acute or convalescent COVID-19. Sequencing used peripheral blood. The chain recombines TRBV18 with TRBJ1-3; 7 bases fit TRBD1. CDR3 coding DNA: TGTGCCAGCTCACCTGTAGGGGACAGCGTTGGAAACACCATATATTTT. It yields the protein CASSPVGDSVGNTIYF.